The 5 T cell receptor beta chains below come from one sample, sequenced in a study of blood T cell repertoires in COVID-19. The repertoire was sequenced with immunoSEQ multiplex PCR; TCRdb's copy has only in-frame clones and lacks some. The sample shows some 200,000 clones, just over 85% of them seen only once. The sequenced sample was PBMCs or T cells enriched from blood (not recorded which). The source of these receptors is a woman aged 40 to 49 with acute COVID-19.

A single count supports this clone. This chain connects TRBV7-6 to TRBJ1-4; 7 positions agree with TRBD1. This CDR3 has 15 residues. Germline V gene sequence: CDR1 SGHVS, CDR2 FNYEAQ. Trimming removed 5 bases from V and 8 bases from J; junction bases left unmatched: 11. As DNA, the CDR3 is TGTGCCAGCAGCCCCGGATGGACAGGAAAGGAAAAACTGTTTTTT. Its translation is CASSPGWTGKEKLFF.

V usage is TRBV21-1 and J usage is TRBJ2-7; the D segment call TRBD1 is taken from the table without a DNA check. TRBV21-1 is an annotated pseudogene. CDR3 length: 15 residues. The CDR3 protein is CASSKPYQVPYEQYV. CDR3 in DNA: TGTGCCAGCAGCAAACCCTACCAGGTTCCCTACGAGCAGTACGTC.

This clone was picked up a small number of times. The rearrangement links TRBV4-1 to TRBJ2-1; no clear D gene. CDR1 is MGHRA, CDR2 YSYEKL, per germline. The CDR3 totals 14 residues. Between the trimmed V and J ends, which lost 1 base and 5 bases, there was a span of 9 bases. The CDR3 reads CASSQVRNNNEQFF. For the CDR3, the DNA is TGCGCCAGCAGCCAAGTACGTAACAACAATGAGCAGTTCTTC.

The CDR3 region is CASSPGQGAKGNTEAFF. The DNA of the CDR3 is TGTGCCAGCAGCCCGGGACAGGGGGCTAAAGGGAACACTGAAGCTTTCTTT. This sequence joins TRBV7-8 and TRBJ1-1, with 12 bases fitting TRBD1. This CDR3 is 17 amino acids long. Germline V lookup: CDR1 SGHVS, CDR2 FQNEAQ. The V segment lost 5 bases and the J segment 1 base; nucleotides outside the gene matches: 8. Full variable domain (missing parts from reference TRBV7-8 and TRBJ1-1): GAGVSQSPRYKVAKRGQDVALRCDPISGHVSLFWYQQALGQGPEFLTYFQNEAQLDKSGLPSDRFFAERPEGSVSTLKIQRTQQEDSAVYLCASSPGQGAKGNTEAFFGQGTRLTVV.

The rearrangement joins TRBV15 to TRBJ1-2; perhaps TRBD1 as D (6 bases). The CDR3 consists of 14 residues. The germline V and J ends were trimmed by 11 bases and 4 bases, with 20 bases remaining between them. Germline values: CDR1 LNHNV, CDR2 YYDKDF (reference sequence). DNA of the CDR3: TGTGCCTCACAAGGGGCAGGACAGCTCTATGGCTACACCTTC. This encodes CASQGAGQLYGYTF. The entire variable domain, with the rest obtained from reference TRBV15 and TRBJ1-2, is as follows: DAMVIQNPRYQVTQFGKPVTLSCSQTLNHNVMYWYQQKSSQAPKLLFHYYDKDFNNEADTPDNFQSRRPNTSFCFLDIRSPGLGDTAMYLCASQGAGQLYGYTFGSGTRLTVV.